This T cell receptor beta chain derives from a study of shared clonotypes between healthy human individuals (TCRdb year 2020). Some background on the complete study: The cohort included three men and a couple of women between 18 and 49 years of age. For each donor, CD4 naive and CD4 memory were each given three plates, CD8 naive was given two plates, and CD8 memory was given one plate. To estimate repertoire size and how much clonotypes are shared between individuals, the study performed deep sequencing of blood TCR repertoires from five healthy adults. Libraries were prepared and TCR repertoires were sequenced by different laboratories using diverse techniques, in order to increase sequencing depth and limit assay-specific biases. Each donor's leukapheresis produced roughly between roughly 0.85 and 10 billion PBMCs.

Comments on this clone: No antigen is known for it. It has no much larger one-base neighbor in the sample; base qualities were not kept.

Donors were healthy HIV-negative adults with no recently reported acute infections or vaccinations. Every donor was a Caucasian adult residing in Nashville, Tennessee, USA. Magnetic negative selection was used to enrich CD4+ T cells, after which naive cells were positively selected on CD45RA and the negative fraction became the memory subset. After blood collection by leukapheresis, PBMCs were isolated using Ficoll-Histopaque density gradient centrifugation and then cryopreserved in the vapor phase of liquid nitrogen. Purity and quantity of every magnetically sorted T cell population were checked by analytical flow cytometry. Each sorted fraction had its genomic DNA isolated and then quantified by UV absorbance on a Nanodrop 2000c. Using the deep immunoSEQ assay, TCR CDR3 regions were amplified from genomic DNA by multiplex PCR. For each cell subset, the extracted genomic DNA was distributed evenly across all wells of several immunoSEQ 96-well plates, and each plate served as one replicate. Each replicate PCR for sorted subsets received about 210 ng genomic DNA, equal to tens of thousands of T cell genomes. The purified libraries were quantified using a Qubit 3.0 fluorometer, sized with a Bioanalyzer 2100, and then quantified again using the KAPA Library Quantification kit. Every immunoSEQ 96-well plate was sequenced on a separate single-read 150-cycle Illumina NextSeq 550 flow cell. In the paper's pipeline: The immunoSEQ output contained only junctional sequences without quality scores, so filtering could not match that applied to full-length reads. Sequences were annotated with PyIR, a Python wrapper for IgBLAST v1.9, using IMGT germline references to assign V/J genes and CDR3. Reads were removed for weak V/J assignments (E-value above 1e-6), missing CDR3, stop codons, out-of-frame junctions, or ambiguous translated residues. V3J clonotypes were defined by identical inferred V gene, J gene, and CDR3 amino acid sequence. The percentage overlap between two repertoires was calculated by dividing the number of shared unique clonotypes by the size of the smaller repertoire. Repertoire richness was assessed with RTK rarefaction, the Chao1 estimator, and Recon v2.1 estimates of unobserved clonotypes. Generation probabilities were computed with OLGA for all TCRbeta clonotypes obtained by the gDNA method from several donors. The table comes from immuneACCESS by way of TCRdb, which keeps in-frame sequences with V and J called. Part of the clones is missing from these tables; in studies checked, under half for an unresolved V gene and the rest for unknown reasons. V and J calls and clone size are those listed in that table; D and trimming were worked out from the DNA. For this sample the table gives some 1,600,000 clones, of which 95% to 99% were detected only once. Clones ranked in the top ten supply 0.4% to 0.55% of the sample.

The CDR3 spans 13 residues, from the cysteine through the phenylalanine. CDR3 DNA only is kept here, 39 bases in frame from base 1. Per the germline V gene (reference sequence), GTSNPN is the CDR1 and SVGIG is the CDR2. A distance of 7 bases separates the germline ends of V and J, which lose 0 bases and 4 bases respectively. Summary of the overall study and its limitations: Rarefaction of sorted-subset datasets indicated incomplete sequencing despite the large sequencing depth. Sharing across a few donors was observed for about 5% of naive CD4, over 3% of naive CD8, about 2.5% of memory CD4, and less than 0.45% of memory CD8 clonotypes. Compared with non-shared clonotypes, clonotypes shared by all four sorted-subset donors had higher generation probabilities. Sampling was limited to blood, and TCR repertoires in tissue likely differ from TCR repertoires in blood. Naive subsets generally had larger estimated clonotype richness than memory subsets did. Because the study included only a small number of donors, the genetic and exposure-history diversity represented was limited. Pairwise subsampling indicated that sequencing depth was expected to affect the degree of clonotype sharing among donors.

Sequenced: naive CD4+ T cells sorted from blood. Interpreted using the paper, the cell subset or site label stands for: CD45RA+ positively selected. The clonotype comes from a man in his thirties or forties in good health. The chain was built from TRBV30 and TRBJ1-3; tentative D gene TRBD1, with 5 bases matching. DNA sequence: TGTGCCTGGAGTGTACGACAGGGAAACACCATATATTTT. Translated, it reads CAWSVRQGNTIYF.